The clone carrying this T cell receptor beta chain was detected many times. Time point in this sample: newly diagnosed GD, antithyroid drugs for less than 3 months. Construction of the TCR library relied on RNA isolated from PBMCs. Building the TCR beta libraries relied on iRepertoire HTBI primers, and CDR3 regions underwent Arm-PCR. From the multiplex PCR reads, TCRdb called clonotypes with MiXCR, one entry per CDR3 protein. Seen here are around 460,000 distinct CDR3 sequences, roughly 15% observed once, and the top ten hold approximately 15%. The CDR3 has 15 residues. Per germline, CDR1 SEHNR and CDR2 FQNEAQ (reference sequence). V was shortened by 4 bases and J by 1 base, with 13 bases between the two germline ends. These data come from a study of regulatory T cells in long-lasting Graves disease. These data are also associated with another study on T cells in Graves' hyperthyroidism and ophthalmopathy. Turning to that study: Graves' hyperthyroidism showing no ophthalmopathy progression within 18 months was considered stable. A first-round RT-PCR of the TCR CDR3 used the HTBI primer set.

This chain uses TRBV7-9 with TRBJ1-2, with no clear D. The source was peripheral blood mononuclear cells (PBMCs), collected at new diagnosis, from a patient treated with antithyroid drugs. This TCR came from a woman aged 50 to 60 with Graves disease. This CDR3 is CASSSGPTLNYGYTF. In DNA form, the CDR3 reads TGTGCCAGCAGCTCTGGCCCCACACTTAACTATGGCTACACCTTC.